The 7 T cell receptor beta chains reported below all come from one sample, sequenced in a study of cytomegalovirus exposure and HLA in healthy donors. Amplification used 60 Vbeta primers and 13 Jbeta primers. Clones were sequenced by immunoSEQ multiplex PCR, and TCRdb holds only the in-frame ones, with some missing. The sample has over 120,000 clones; approximately 84% are singletons. The sequenced sample consisted of PBMCs. These receptors were taken from a woman aged 55-69 years in good health and CMV-seropositive.

The V gene is TRBV4-1, the J gene TRBJ2-3; 7 bases map to TRBD2. The CDR3 is made up of 16 amino acids. The germline CDR1 and CDR2 sequences are MGHRA and YSYEKL. After removal of 0 bases from V and 6 bases from J, the junction contained 9 bases not matched to a gene. This CDR3 is CASSQEALAGRDTQYF. The DNA for the CDR3 is TGCGCCAGCAGCCAAGAAGCACTAGCCGGGAGGGATACGCAGTATTTT.

The chain uses TRBV28 and TRBJ2-3, with 11 bases identical to TRBD2. The CDR3 length is 16 residues. Germline lookup yields CDR1 MDHEN and CDR2 SYDVKM. Trimming cost V 5 bases and J 2 bases; bases outside gene matches: 6. CDR3 bases: TGTGCCAGCAGTCCGCGACTAGCGGGGTTCACAGATACGCAGTATTTT. Translation gives CASSPRLAGFTDTQYF.

V gene TRBV19 combines with J gene TRBJ2-2; 8 bases align to TRBD2. The CDR3 has 18 amino acids. Germline CDR1 reads LNHDA; CDR2 reads SQIVND (reference sequence). V lost 6 bases, J lost 0 bases, and 12 bases stayed unmatched. The CDR3 loop reads CASSRRGSGNANTGELFF. CDR3 sequence (DNA): TGTGCCAGTAGCCGCCGGGGTAGCGGGAACGCGAACACCGGGGAGCTGTTTTTT. Full variable domain (remainder filled in from reference TRBV19 and TRBJ2-2): DGGITQSPKYLFRKEGQNVTLSCEQNLNHDAMYWYRQDPGQGLRLIYYSQIVNDFQKGDIAEGYSVSREKKESFPLTVTSAQKNPTAFYLCASSRRGSGNANTGELFFGEGSRLTVL.

The rearrangement links TRBV30 to TRBJ1-5, with unresolved D. The CDR3 is made up of 14 amino acids. Per germline, CDR1 GTSNPN and CDR2 SVGIG (reference sequence). Trimming stripped 2 bases from V and 7 bases from J, with 15 bases between. CDR3 residues: CAWSPGIGNQPQHF. The CDR3 DNA reads TGTGCCTGGAGTCCGGGGATCGGTAACCAGCCCCAGCATTTT.

For the CDR3, the DNA is TGTGCCAGCAGCTTCCATCTCAGGGACAGGGGCCACGAGCAGTACTTC. This codes for CASSFHLRDRGHEQYF. J is TRBJ2-7 and V is TRBV7-9, with TRBD1 matching 10 bases. Germline lookup yields CDR1 SEHNR and CDR2 FQNEAQ (reference sequence). V gave up 3 bases and J gave up 5 bases; unmatched junction bases: 10. This CDR3 region has 16 residues.

V usage is TRBV9 and J usage is TRBJ1-5, with D perhaps matching TRBD1 (5 bases). Germline assignment: CDR1 SGDLS and CDR2 YYNGEE. Trimming left V 0 bases short and J 0 bases short, with 10 bases between. The CDR3 runs to 16 residues. CDR3 sequence (DNA): TGTGCCAGCAGCGTAGGTGGGGACTATAGCAATCAGCCCCAGCATTTT. As protein: CASSVGGDYSNQPQHF.

This clone was recorded only once. This sequence joins TRBV18 and TRBJ1-5, with unresolved D. Germline V gene data show CDR1 as KGHSH and CDR2 as LQKENI. V was trimmed by 3 bases and J by 7 bases, leaving 7 bases between them. CDR3 length: 12 residues. The CDR3 coding sequence is TGTGCCAGCTCACCCCCGGGGCAGCCCCAGCATTTT. Protein product: CASSPPGQPQHF.